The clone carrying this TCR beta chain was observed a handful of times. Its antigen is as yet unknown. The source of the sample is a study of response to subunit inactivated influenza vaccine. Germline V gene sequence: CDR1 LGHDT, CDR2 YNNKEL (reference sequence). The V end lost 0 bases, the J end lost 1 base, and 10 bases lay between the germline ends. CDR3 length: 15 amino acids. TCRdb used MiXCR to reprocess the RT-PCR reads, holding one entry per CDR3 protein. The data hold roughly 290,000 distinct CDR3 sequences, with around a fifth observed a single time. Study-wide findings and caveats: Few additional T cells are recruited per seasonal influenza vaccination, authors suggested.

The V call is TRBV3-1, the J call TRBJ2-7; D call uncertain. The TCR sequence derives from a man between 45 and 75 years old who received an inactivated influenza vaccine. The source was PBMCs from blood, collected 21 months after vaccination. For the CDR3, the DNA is TGTGCCAGCAGCCAAGAAACGACCGGATCCTACGAGCAGTACTTC. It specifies CASSQETTGSYEQYF.